The rows below give T cell receptor beta chains drawn from one sample of a study of T-cell reconstitution after alpha-beta-depleted transplantation in children. TCRdb recomputed calls from the PCR reads with MiXCR, one row per CDR3 protein. The profile shows 480,000 or so distinct CDR3 sequences, roughly a tenth of them singletons. The sequenced sample was PBMCs, obtained before TCRalphabeta/CD19-depleted stem cell transplant. The source is a child aged 2-9 years with inherited bone marrow failure, due to receive a stem cell transplant. Both conserved end residues are part of each CDR3.

TRBV6-1,TRBJ2-7,CASSTGLAGGGEQYF
TRBV29-1,TRBJ1-2,CSVEESSPYYGYTF
TRBV5-1,TRBJ1-1,CASSLAGEPTEAFF
TRBV6-2/TRBV6-3,TRBJ1-2,CASSFGTNYGYTF
TRBV6-5,TRBJ2-2,CASSYPGQGSGELFF
TRBV12-3/TRBV12-4,TRBJ1-1,CASKRGIQEAFF
TRBV19,TRBJ2-1,CASSIRGFSGRENNEQFF
TRBV27,TRBJ2-3,CASSIDRGTQITDTQYF
TRBV27,TRBJ2-7,CASSYTALSYEQYF
TRBV20-1,TRBJ2-7,CSARRLAGDDEQYF
TRBV23-1,TRBJ2-2,CASSRETGELFF
TRBV5-1,TRBJ2-5,CASDSRSETQYF
TRBV20-1,TRBJ1-1,CSARAGGGNAEAFF
TRBV9,TRBJ2-3,CASSVGVSDTQYF
TRBV6-2/TRBV6-3,TRBJ2-1,CASSYSISYSYNEQFF
TRBV4-1,TRBJ2-1,CASSQRERERGNEQFF
TRBV27,TRBJ2-1,CASSVAGGFYNEQFF
TRBV5-1,TRBJ2-7,CASSLRQENYEQYF
TRBV5-4,TRBJ2-5,CASSLSGLARRQETQYF
TRBV5-6,TRBJ2-7,CASSSEPHEQYF
TRBV4-3,TRBJ1-2,CASSQPGTGVGYTF
TRBV20-1,TRBJ2-5,CSARSTWQETQYF
TRBV3-1,TRBJ2-5,CASSLVGGLAGPFQETQYF
TRBV19,TRBJ1-1,CASSGTEAFF